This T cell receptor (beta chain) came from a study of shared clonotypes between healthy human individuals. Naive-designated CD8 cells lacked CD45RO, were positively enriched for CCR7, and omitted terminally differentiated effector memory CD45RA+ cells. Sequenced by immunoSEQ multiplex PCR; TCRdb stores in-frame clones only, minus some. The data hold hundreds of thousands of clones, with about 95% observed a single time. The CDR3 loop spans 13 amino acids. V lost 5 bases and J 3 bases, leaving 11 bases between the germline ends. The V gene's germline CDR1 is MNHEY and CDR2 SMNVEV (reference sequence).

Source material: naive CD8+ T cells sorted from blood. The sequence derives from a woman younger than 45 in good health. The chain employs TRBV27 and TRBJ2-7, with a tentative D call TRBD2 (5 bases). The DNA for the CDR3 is TGTGCCAGCAGTCACGGGGAGAACTACGAGCAGTACTTC. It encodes CASSHGENYEQYF.